This T cell receptor beta chain was observed in a study of shared clonotypes between healthy human individuals. CDR3 length equals 15 residues. The germline V gene encodes CDR1 MDHEN and CDR2 SYDVKM. Trimming cost V 5 bases and J 9 bases, with 20 bases left between them. As to this clone: What it recognizes is unknown.

Study observations and caveats: Tissues were not sampled, only blood, and their repertoires likely differ. What limited the represented genetic and exposure-history diversity was the small number of donors.

Recent vaccinations or acute infections were absent in the healthy HIV-negative adult donors. The study drew all its donors from Caucasian adults living in Nashville, Tennessee. Measured with immunoSEQ multiplex PCR; TCRdb has only the in-frame clones, and not every one. Of about half a million clones listed, 75% to 85% are singletons. The genes are TRBV28 and TRBJ1-5, with D tentatively TRBD1 (6 bases). The clonotype comes from a woman in her thirties or forties in good health. Some clones in this sample may be carry-over from other donors' samples. The material sequenced was PBMCs. The CDR3 is CASSGRDKFYRPQHF. The CDR3 coding sequence is TGTGCCAGCAGTGGGCGGGACAAGTTCTATCGGCCCCAGCATTTT.